The entry below gives a single T cell receptor beta chain sequence along with its context. Only in-frame clones appear in the TCRdb table, and some are missing; sequencing was by immunoSEQ multiplex PCR. The sample lists fewer than 75,000 clones; 80% to 95% were seen once. This sample was taken from a study of blood T cell repertoires in COVID-19. Study-level background: Donors in the United States, Italy and Spain gave samples during acute or convalescent COVID-19. T cells, B-cell-depleted T cells, or PBMCs supplied cDNA or gDNA.

Trimming cost V 3 bases and J 5 bases, with 11 bases left between them. Per germline, CDR1 DFQATT and CDR2 SNEGSKA (reference sequence). The CDR3 contains 13 residues. Sequenced sample: peripheral blood. The clonotype comes from a man aged 45-65 years with active COVID-19. The chain employs TRBV20-1 and TRBJ1-5, with D hard to call. CDR3 nucleotides: TGCAGTGCTAGTGGTCAACTACATCAGCCCCAGCATTTT. Amino acid sequence: CSASGQLHQPQHF.